These 5 T cell receptor beta chains came from one sample sequenced in a study of T-cell reconstitution after alpha-beta-depleted transplantation in children listed by TCRdb under 2016. Receptor libraries were prepared by PCR. Reads for this sample came from an Illumina HiSeq 2500. TCR library preparation used molecular barcoding, with unique molecular identifiers applied to normalize quantification of the TCRbeta repertoire. The public sequencing data were trimmed at Q25 with fastp and processed into clonotypes with MiXCR by TCRdb, which kept only in-frame beta chains. Each entry is one CDR3 protein sequence, shown with its most common DNA and genes. The sample records about 500,000 distinct CDR3 sequences, around a third of which are singletons. About 2.3% of the sample is in the top ten clones. Sequences were derived from PBMCs from the stem cell graft donor, sampled from the stem cell graft. These receptors all come from a human donor who donated a stem cell graft to a child with aplastic anemia.

The chain links TRBV20-1 to TRBJ2-1, with TRBD1 matching over 7 bases. This CDR3 has 19 residues. After removal of 0 bases from V and 3 bases from J, the junction contained 17 bases not matched to a gene. Germline CDR1 and CDR2: DFQATT and SNEGSKA (reference sequence). CDR3 DNA: TGCAGTGCTAGAGATGAGGACAATCAAGGGGGCTGGGACTACAATGAGCAGTTCTTC. Its translation is CSARDEDNQGGWDYNEQFF.

In this sample, this clonotype turned up many times. The genes are TRBV6-5 and TRBJ2-1; 7 nucleotides line up with TRBD2. V dropped 6 bases and J dropped 9; count of bases not matched to a gene: 17. The CDR3 covers 16 residues. Germline V gene data show CDR1 as MNHEY and CDR2 as SVGAGI. The CDR3 protein is CASSSVRQRGRGEQFF. The CDR3 DNA is TGTGCCAGCAGCTCGGTCCGTCAGCGGGGTCGGGGTGAGCAGTTCTTC.

The chain carries TRBV19 and TRBJ2-3; 10 bases map to TRBD1. Germline V gives CDR1 LNHDA, CDR2 SQIVND (reference sequence). V lost 3 bases and J lost 5; bases outside the gene matches: 5. This CDR3 comprises 15 residues. The CDR3 here is CASSIRQGARDTQYF. The DNA for the CDR3 is TGTGCCAGTAGTATTCGACAGGGGGCCCGAGATACGCAGTATTTT.

The chain joins TRBV3-1 to TRBJ1-3; no clear D. From germline, CDR1 is LGHDT and CDR2 YNNKEL (reference sequence). The CDR3 length is 16 residues. V was trimmed by 3 bases and J by 0 bases, leaving 12 bases between them. CDR3 DNA sequence: TGTGCCAGCAGCCAGGGCACTCAGAGCTCTGGAAACACCATATATTTT. Its protein is CASSQGTQSSGNTIYF.

There are a few counts of this clonotype. The chain has TRBV30 and TRBJ1-2, with D uncertain. Germline CDR1 is GTSNPN and CDR2 is SVGIG (reference sequence). The CDR3 is 13 residues long. Trimming removed 2 bases from V and 1 base from J, with 8 bases in between. This chain's CDR3 is CAWSLGINYGYTF. The CDR3 DNA reads as TGTGCCTGGAGTTTGGGGATTAACTATGGCTACACCTTC.